These 21 T cell receptor beta chains originate from one sample sequenced in a study of beta chain features in type 1 diabetes. Study observations and caveats: All four CD4+ subsets from Type 1 diabetes patients carried moderately but significantly shorter TCRB CDR3s.

As every portion of the isolated RNA was reverse transcribed, the sequencing read expressed TCRB transcripts. The repertoire was sequenced with immunoSEQ multiplex PCR; TCRdb's copy has only in-frame clones and lacks some. The table shows 350,000 to 400,000 clones, with 10% to 15% occurring only once. For these TCRs, the target antigens are not known. The sample consisted of naive CD4+ T cells from blood. Source of these receptors: a woman aged 18-29 years with type 1 diabetes.

This clone has more than one count but fewer than ten. The chain has TRBV4-3 and TRBJ1-1, with unresolved D. Between the trimmed V and J ends, which lost 4 bases and 1 base, there was a span of 16 bases. The germline CDR1 and CDR2 sequences are LGHNA and YSLEER. The CDR3 consists of 16 residues. CDR3 nucleotide sequence: TGCGCCAGCAGCCGGAACCCTGGCGGAGCGAACACTGAAGCTTTCTTT. Protein: CASSRNPGGANTEAFF.

V gene TRBV5-6 combines with J gene TRBJ2-7; tentative D call: TRBD2 (6 bases). CDR1 and CDR2 (germline): SGHDT, YYEEEE. The CDR3 spans 13 residues. The V end was cut by 3 bases, the J end by 4 bases, with 11 bases between. CDR3 coding DNA: TGTGCCAGCAGCTACGGGGGAAGGTACGAGCAGTACTTC. It is translated as CASSYGGRYEQYF.

The chain has TRBV11-2 and TRBJ2-7; D might be TRBD1 (5 bases). CDR3 size: 15 residues. The germline V and J ends were trimmed by 6 bases and 2 bases, with 17 bases remaining between them. Germline CDR1 SGHAT, CDR2 FQNNGV. CDR3 bases: TGTGCCAGCAGACAGCTGGGCAGGACACCCTACGAGCAGTACTTC. Amino acids: CASRQLGRTPYEQYF.

This clone was recorded a few times. This rearrangement joins TRBV2 to TRBJ1-6; weak D call: TRBD1 (6 bases). The CDR3 covers 14 residues. V was pared by 5 bases and J by 7 bases, with 12 bases between. Per germline, CDR1 SNHLY and CDR2 FYNNEI. This chain's CDR3 is CASSRDRQNSPLHF. DNA for the CDR3: TGTGCCAGCAGTCGTGACAGGCAAAATTCACCCCTCCACTTT.

V is TRBV5-4 and J is TRBJ1-2, with no clear D. This CDR3 comprises 12 residues. The V gene lost 5 bases and the J gene lost 7 bases, with 12 bases spanning the gap. CDR1 is SGHNT, CDR2 YYREEE, per germline (reference sequence). The DNA for the CDR3 is TGTGCCAGCAGTCCTCACCGGGGTGGCTACACCTTC. Translation gives CASSPHRGGYTF.

There are a few counts of this clone. The CDR3 region is CASSRTGGAMKGGELFF. For the CDR3, the DNA is TGTGCCAGCAGTCGGACAGGGGGCGCGATGAAGGGCGGGGAGCTGTTTTTT. The J gene is TRBJ2-2, the V gene TRBV5-4; 11 bases agree with TRBD1. Trimming at V came to 5 bases and at J to 7 bases, leaving 13 bases not matched to a gene. CDR1 and CDR2 from the germline V gene are SGHNT and YYREEE (reference sequence). The CDR3 has 17 amino acids.

This clone was detected a few times. This chain joins TRBV27 and TRBJ1-5; perhaps TRBD1 as D (6 bases). Germline CDR1 MNHEY, CDR2 SMNVEV (reference sequence). The CDR3 sequence is 16 residues long. Between the trimmed V and J ends, which lost 4 bases and 4 bases, there was a span of 17 bases. The CDR3 nucleotides read TGTGCCAGCAGTTCGTACAGGGTGATTGGGAATCAGCCCCAGCATTTT. It yields the protein CASSSYRVIGNQPQHF.

The chain combines TRBV2 with TRBJ1-5; D gene unclear. V shed 6 bases and J shed 1 base, with 7 bases lying between them. CDR3 length: 13 residues. Germline CDR1 and CDR2: SNHLY and FYNNEI. The CDR3 sequence: CASRLGSNQPQHF. CDR3 nucleotide sequence: TGTGCCAGCAGGCTCGGGAGCAATCAGCCCCAGCATTTT.

A few counts support this clone. The CDR3 here is CASSPALQGETDTQYF. CDR3 bases: TGCGCCAGCAGCCCCGCGCTACAGGGTGAGACAGATACGCAGTATTTT. The gene calls are TRBV4-3 and TRBJ2-3; perhaps TRBD1 as D (6 bases). The V end lost 4 bases, the J end lost 3 bases, and 17 bases lay between the germline ends. The V gene's germline CDR1 is LGHNA and CDR2 YSLEER. The CDR3 sequence is 16 residues long.

In its sample, this clone was seen a few times. The junction departs from the called germline gene at one end, perhaps through a read error. The rearrangement uses TRBV5-4 and TRBJ2-7; the match to TRBD1 covers 8 bases. The CDR3 contains 12 residues. CDR1 and CDR2 from the germline V gene are SGHNT and YYREEE (reference sequence). The CDR3 loop is CASSRGQVQSLF. CDR3 bases: TGTGCCAGCAGCCGGGGACAGGTTCAATCCCTGTTC.

The chain has TRBV29-1 and TRBJ2-1, with 11 nucleotides matching TRBD2. J was trimmed by 8 bases and V by 6 bases; bases with no gene match: 9. The CDR3 sequence is 14 residues long. Per the germline V gene, CDR1 is SQVTM and CDR2 is ANQGSEA. Written as DNA, the CDR3 is TGCAGCGTCTGTACTAGCGGGAGTTGCTATGAGCAGTTCTTC. It encodes CSVCTSGSCYEQFF.

The V gene is TRBV9, the J gene TRBJ1-3; a possible D gene is TRBD1 (5 bases). CDR1 is SGDLS, CDR2 YYNGEE, per germline. With 0 bases removed from V and 2 bases from J, the gap between germline ends came to 9 bases. The CDR3 is made up of 15 amino acids. CDR3 in DNA: TGTGCCAGCAGCGTAGGGGGCGTTCCTGGAAACACCATATATTTT. This gives the protein CASSVGGVPGNTIYF.

The rearrangement joins TRBV7-2 to TRBJ1-1; a possible D gene is TRBD1 (5 bases). CDR1 and CDR2 (germline): SGHTA, FQGNSA. Trimming removed 2 bases from V and 6 bases from J, with 13 bases in between. This CDR3 has 14 amino acids. The DNA of the CDR3 is TGTGCCAGCAGCTTACGAGATAACAGGTCTGAAGCTTTCTTT. This translates into CASSLRDNRSEAFF.

This clone was seen more than once but under ten times. This sequence joins TRBV19 and TRBJ2-7; D is possibly TRBD1 (5 bases). Germline V gene sequence: CDR1 LNHDA, CDR2 SQIVND (reference sequence). Trimming took 5 bases from V and 6 from J, leaving 23 bases between them. There are 16 residues in the CDR3. CDR3 residues: CASSGAREQGVGEQYF. In DNA, the CDR3 is TGTGCCAGTAGTGGGGCCCGCGAGCAAGGGGTCGGCGAGCAGTACTTC.

The gene calls are TRBV4-3 and TRBJ2-7; 10 positions match TRBD1. V shed 1 base and J 6 bases; nucleotides not matched to a gene: 12. CDR3 length: 17 residues. From germline, CDR1 is LGHNA and CDR2 YSLEER. CDR3: CASSQGPSGQGSGEQYF. CDR3 nucleotides: TGCGCCAGCAGCCAAGGCCCGTCGGGACAGGGGTCTGGCGAGCAGTACTTC.

The gene calls are TRBV7-2 and TRBJ2-3; TRBD2 matches at 10 bases. Germline CDR1 is SGHTA and CDR2 is FQGNSA. This CDR3 region has 17 residues. The trim removed 3 bases at V and 4 bases at J, leaving 10 bases unmatched. CDR3 region: CASSFRRASGSSDTQYF. The CDR3 bases are TGTGCCAGCAGCTTTCGTCGGGCTAGCGGGAGTTCAGATACGCAGTATTTT.

This clone was picked up a small number of times. The chain recombines TRBV5-6 with TRBJ1-2; D unclear. The CDR3 consists of 12 residues. Germline V gene lookup returns CDR1 SGHDT and CDR2 YYEEEE. V was clipped by 2 bases and J by 5 bases, with 7 bases between them. The DNA for the CDR3 is TGTGCCAGCAGCTTTGGAGAATATGGCTACACCTTC. Translation gives CASSFGEYGYTF.

This clone has just a few counts. The V gene is TRBV29-1, the J gene TRBJ1-5; a possible D gene is TRBD1 (5 bases). Trimming removed 6 bases from V and 4 bases from J, with 13 bases in between. Germline values: CDR1 SQVTM, CDR2 ANQGSEA. The CDR3 contains 13 residues. The CDR3 nucleotides are TGCAGCGTACAACAAGGACAAAATCAGCCCCAGCATTTT. Translation: CSVQQGQNQPQHF.

This CDR3 reads CASSLLGTANYEQYF. CDR3 sequence (DNA): TGCGCCAGCAGCTTACTAGGGACAGCAAACTACGAGCAGTACTTC. This sequence joins TRBV5-1 and TRBJ2-7; TRBD1 matches at 7 bases. CDR3 length: 15 residues. CDR1 is SGHRS, CDR2 YFSETQ, per germline. V was pared by 2 bases and J by 3 bases, with 8 bases of the junction left unmatched.

The V and J genes are TRBV15 and TRBJ2-7; D is possibly TRBD1 (6 bases). CDR3 length: 14 residues. Germline lookup yields CDR1 LNHNV and CDR2 YYDKDF (reference sequence). Between the trimmed V and J ends, which lost 1 base and 2 bases, there was a span of 9 bases. The CDR3 region has the DNA TGTGCCACCAGCAGAGCCCGGACAGCCTACGAGCAGTACTTC. Translated: CATSRARTAYEQYF.

The chain is built from TRBV5-6 and TRBJ1-2, with D possibly matching TRBD1 (5 bases). CDR3 size: 15 residues. CDR1 is SGHDT and CDR2 is YYEEEE in the germline V gene. Between the trimmed V and J ends, which lost 3 bases and 8 bases, there was a span of 20 bases. CDR3 sequence: CASSSWGVSERGYTF. CDR3 coding DNA: TGTGCCAGCAGCTCCTGGGGGGTCTCTGAGCGGGGCTACACCTTC.